A selection of T cell receptor beta chains follows, all from one sample in a study of blood T cell repertoires in COVID-19. Assay used: immunoSEQ multiplex PCR; TCRdb lists only in-frame clones, some missing. The sample carries about 180,000 clones, around 87% recorded once. The sample was peripheral blood. The receptors derive from a man in his forties with active or convalescent COVID-19. Each CDR3 is given with its conserved first and last residue. D genes are given only for firm matches. The listing skips clone size in some rows; elsewhere it reads once, few, many or a size class.

v_gene	d_gene	j_gene	len	abundance	CDR3nt	CDR3aa
TRBV7-9	NA	TRBJ2-7	15	NA	TGTGCCAGCAGCTTTTTGCAGGGATCAGAAGGCGAGCAGTACTTC	CASSFLQGSEGEQYF
TRBV27	TRBD1	TRBJ1-5	14	NA	TGTGCCAGCAGTTTGACAGGGAGCAATCAGCCCCAGCATTTT	CASSLTGSNQPQHF
TRBV2	NA	TRBJ1-1	12	NA	TGTGCCAGCAGTGATTCCCTCCGTGAAGCTTTCTTT	CASSDSLREAFF
TRBV5-4	TRBD1	TRBJ2-7	15	NA	TGTGCCAGCAGAACAGACAGGGGATACTCCTACGAGCAGTACTTC	CASRTDRGYSYEQYF
TRBV5-5	TRBD1	TRBJ2-7	17	few	TGTGCCAGCAGCTTGGAGGGGGCGACAGTTTTGGTACACGAGCAGTACTTC	CASSLEGATVLVHEQYF
TRBV5-1	TRBD1	TRBJ2-1	15	few	TGCGCCAGCAGCTTGGGACAGGGATTACAGAATGAGCAGTTCTTC	CASSLGQGLQNEQFF
TRBV19	TRBD2	TRBJ2-5	15	few	TGTGCCAGTAGTACGCTACTAGCGGGGCAAGAGACCCAGTACTTC	CASSTLLAGQETQYF
TRBV20-1	NA	TRBJ2-2	11	NA	TGCAGTGCTCAGACTAACGGGGAGCTGTTTTTT	CSAQTNGELFF
TRBV5-8	TRBD2	TRBJ2-7	15	NA	TGTGCCAGCAGTTTTGGACTAGCGGGGGGCCGATACTACCCTTTC	CASSFGLAGGRYYPF
TRBV10-2	NA	TRBJ2-1	11	once	TGCGCCAGCAGTCCTCAGGGGCTACAGTTCTTC	CASSPQGLQFF
TRBV7-2	NA	TRBJ1-1	12	NA	TGTGCCAGCAGCTTAGGTCGGACTGAAGCTTTCTTT	CASSLGRTEAFF
TRBV7-9	NA	TRBJ2-2	13	few	TGTGCCAGCAGCTTCGCGAACACCGGGGAGCTGTTTTTT	CASSFANTGELFF
TRBV4-3	NA	TRBJ1-6	16	NA	TGCGCCAGCAGCCAAGGAACGGACAAAGGGAATTCACCCCTCCACTTT	CASSQGTDKGNSPLHF
TRBV5-1	TRBD1	TRBJ2-5	17	NA	TGCGCCAGCAGCCCGGGACAGGGGAGTTTGAATCAAGAGACCCAGTACTTC	CASSPGQGSLNQETQYF
TRBV5-4	TRBD1	TRBJ2-7	16	NA	TGTGCCAGCAGCTTGGGGGGGACAGTTCCCCGTAACGAGCAGTACTTC	CASSLGGTVPRNEQYF
TRBV7-9	NA	TRBJ2-2	12	NA	TGTGCCAGCAGCTCGACGGGTCGGGAGCTGTTTTTT	CASSSTGRELFF
TRBV4-1	TRBD1	TRBJ2-5	15	NA	TGCGCCAGCAGCCAGTGGACAGGGAGGTCGGAGACCCAGTACTTC	CASSQWTGRSETQYF
TRBV3-1/TRBV3-2	NA	TRBJ2-7	15	NA	TGTGCCAGCAGCCAAGCCCAGGTCCCGGCCTACGAGCAGTACTTC	CASSQAQVPAYEQYF